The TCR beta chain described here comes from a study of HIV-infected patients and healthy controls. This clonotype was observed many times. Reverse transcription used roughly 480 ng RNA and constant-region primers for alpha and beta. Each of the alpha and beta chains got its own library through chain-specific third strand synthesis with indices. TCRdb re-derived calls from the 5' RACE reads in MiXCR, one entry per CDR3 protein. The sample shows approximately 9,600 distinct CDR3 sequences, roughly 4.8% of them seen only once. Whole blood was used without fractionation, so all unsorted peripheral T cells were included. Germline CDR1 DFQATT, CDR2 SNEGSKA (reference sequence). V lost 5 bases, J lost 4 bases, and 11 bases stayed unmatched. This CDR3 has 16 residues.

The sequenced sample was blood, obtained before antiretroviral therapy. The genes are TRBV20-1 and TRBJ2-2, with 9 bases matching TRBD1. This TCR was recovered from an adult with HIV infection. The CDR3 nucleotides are TGCAGTGCTCACACACCACAGGGGGCGAGCACCGGGGAGCTGTTTTTT. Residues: CSAHTPQGASTGELFF.